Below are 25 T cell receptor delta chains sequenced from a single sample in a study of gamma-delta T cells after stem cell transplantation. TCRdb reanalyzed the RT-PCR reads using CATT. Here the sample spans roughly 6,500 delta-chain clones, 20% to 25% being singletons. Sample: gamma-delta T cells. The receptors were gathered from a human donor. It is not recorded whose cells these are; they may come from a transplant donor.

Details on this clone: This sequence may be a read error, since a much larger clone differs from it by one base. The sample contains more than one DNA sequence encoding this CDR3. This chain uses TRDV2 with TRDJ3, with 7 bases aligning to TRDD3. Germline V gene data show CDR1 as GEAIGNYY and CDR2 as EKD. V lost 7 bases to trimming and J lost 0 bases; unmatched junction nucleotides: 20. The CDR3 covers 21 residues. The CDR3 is CACDGPVLGIFSSWDTRQMFF. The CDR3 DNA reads TGTGCCTGCGACGGTCCCGTACTGGGGATCTTCAGCTCCTGGGACACCCGACAGATGTTTTTC.

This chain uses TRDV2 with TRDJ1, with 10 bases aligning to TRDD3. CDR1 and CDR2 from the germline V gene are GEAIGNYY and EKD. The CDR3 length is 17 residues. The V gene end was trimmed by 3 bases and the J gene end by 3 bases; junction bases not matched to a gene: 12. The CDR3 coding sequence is TGTGCCTGTGACCCCCTCGTACTGGGGGATTCGGCCGATAAACTCATCTTT. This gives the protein CACDPLVLGDSADKLIF.

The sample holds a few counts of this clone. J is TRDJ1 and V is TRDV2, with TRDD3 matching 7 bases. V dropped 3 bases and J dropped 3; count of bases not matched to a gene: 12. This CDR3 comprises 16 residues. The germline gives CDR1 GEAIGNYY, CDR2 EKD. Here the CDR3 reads CACDPWGTAAADKLIF. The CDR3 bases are TGTGCCTGTGACCCGTGGGGGACAGCCGCGGCCGATAAACTCATCTTT.

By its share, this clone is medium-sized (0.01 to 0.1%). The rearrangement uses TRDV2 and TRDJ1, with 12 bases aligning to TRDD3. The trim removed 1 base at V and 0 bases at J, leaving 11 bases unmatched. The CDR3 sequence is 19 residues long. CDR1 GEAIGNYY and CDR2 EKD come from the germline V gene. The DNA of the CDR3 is TGTGCCTGTGACACTCTATCCTCAACTGGGGGATACAACACCGATAAACTCATCTTT. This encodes CACDTLSSTGGYNTDKLIF.

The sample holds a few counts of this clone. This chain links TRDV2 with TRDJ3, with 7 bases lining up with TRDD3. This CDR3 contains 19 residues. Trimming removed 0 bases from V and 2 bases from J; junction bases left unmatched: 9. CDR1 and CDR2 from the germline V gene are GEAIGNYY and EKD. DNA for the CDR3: TGTGCCTGTGACACCGGTTATGGGGGGATGACCTGGGACACCCGACAGATGTTTTTC. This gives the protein CACDTGYGGMTWDTRQMFF.

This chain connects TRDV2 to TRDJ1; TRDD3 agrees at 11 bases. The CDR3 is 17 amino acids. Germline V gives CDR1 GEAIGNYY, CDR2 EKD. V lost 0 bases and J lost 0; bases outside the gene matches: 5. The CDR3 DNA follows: TGTGCCTGTGACACCCTACTGGGGGATAAAAACACCGATAAACTCATCTTT. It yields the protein CACDTLLGDKNTDKLIF.

The chain's CDR3 is CALGEYNLNRLYPSDKLIF. In DNA form, the CDR3 reads TGTGCTCTTGGGGAATATAACCTTAACCGTCTTTATCCGAGCGATAAACTCATCTTT. The chain is built from TRDV1 and TRDJ1; D is unclear. The V gene lost 2 bases and the J gene lost 4 bases, with 26 bases spanning the gap. Germline V gene sequence: CDR1 TSWWSYY, CDR2 QGS. This CDR3 comprises 19 residues.

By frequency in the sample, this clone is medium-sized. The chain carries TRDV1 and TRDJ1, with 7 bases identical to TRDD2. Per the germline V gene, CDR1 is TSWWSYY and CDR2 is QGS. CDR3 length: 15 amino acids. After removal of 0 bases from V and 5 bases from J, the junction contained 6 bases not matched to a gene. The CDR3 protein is CALGELSYAGDKLIF. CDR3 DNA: TGTGCTCTTGGGGAACTTTCCTACGCTGGGGATAAACTCATCTTT.

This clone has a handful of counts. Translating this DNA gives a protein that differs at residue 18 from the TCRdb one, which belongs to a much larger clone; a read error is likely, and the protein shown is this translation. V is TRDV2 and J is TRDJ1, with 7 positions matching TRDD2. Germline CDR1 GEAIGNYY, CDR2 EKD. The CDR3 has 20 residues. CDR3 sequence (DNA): TGTGCCTGTGACACCGTCCATTCCTACCCCTCGCTGGTCCAGGCCGATAAACCCATCTTT. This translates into CACDTVHSYPSLVQADKPIF.

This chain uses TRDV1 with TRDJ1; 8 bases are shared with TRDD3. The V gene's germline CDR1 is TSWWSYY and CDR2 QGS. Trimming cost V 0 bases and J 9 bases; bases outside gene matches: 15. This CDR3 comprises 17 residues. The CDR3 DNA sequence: TGTGCTCTTGGGGAACTAGCGACGTTCTGGGGGAATCAGGAACTCATCTTT. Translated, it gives CALGELATFWGNQELIF.

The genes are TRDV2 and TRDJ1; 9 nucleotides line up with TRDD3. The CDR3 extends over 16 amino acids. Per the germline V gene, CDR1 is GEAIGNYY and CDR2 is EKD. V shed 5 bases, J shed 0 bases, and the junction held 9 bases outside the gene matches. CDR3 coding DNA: TGTGCCTGTGGCACTCTGGGGGATCGGCACACCGATAAACTCATCTTT. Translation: CACGTLGDRHTDKLIF.

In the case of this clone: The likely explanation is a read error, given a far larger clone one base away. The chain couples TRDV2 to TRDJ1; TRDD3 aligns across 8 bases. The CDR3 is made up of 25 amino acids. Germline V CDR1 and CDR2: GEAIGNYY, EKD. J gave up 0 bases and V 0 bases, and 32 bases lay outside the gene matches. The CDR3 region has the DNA TGTGCCTGTGACACCTTCAACGTCCTCCCCCCTTGGGGGGATATATCACCCACGTACACCGATAAACTCATCTTT. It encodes CACDTFNVLPPWGDISPTYTDKLIF.

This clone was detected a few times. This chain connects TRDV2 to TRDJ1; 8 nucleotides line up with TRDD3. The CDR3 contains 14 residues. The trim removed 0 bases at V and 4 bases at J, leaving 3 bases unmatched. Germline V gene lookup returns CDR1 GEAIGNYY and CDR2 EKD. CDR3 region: CACDTVLGVDKLIF. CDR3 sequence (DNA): TGTGCCTGTGACACCGTACTGGGGGTCGATAAACTCATCTTT.

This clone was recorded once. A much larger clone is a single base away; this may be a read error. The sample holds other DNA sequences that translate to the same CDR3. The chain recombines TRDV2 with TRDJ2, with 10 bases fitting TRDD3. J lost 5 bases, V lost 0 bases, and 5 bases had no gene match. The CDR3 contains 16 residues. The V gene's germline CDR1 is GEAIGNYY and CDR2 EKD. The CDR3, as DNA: TGTGCCTGTGACACCGTCGTACTGGGGGATACAGCACAACTCTTCTTT. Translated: CACDTVVLGDTAQLFF.

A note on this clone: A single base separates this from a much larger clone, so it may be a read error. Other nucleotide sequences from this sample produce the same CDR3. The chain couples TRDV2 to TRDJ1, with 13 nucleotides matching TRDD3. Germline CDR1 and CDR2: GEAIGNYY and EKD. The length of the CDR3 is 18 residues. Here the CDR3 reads CACDNLLGDTPHTDKLIF. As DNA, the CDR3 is TGTGCCTGCGACAATCTACTGGGGGATACGCCGCACACCGATAAACTCATCTTT.

The CDR3 DNA reads as TGTGCCTGTGACTCTTTACTGGGGGATGCCCTTCAGGACACCGATAAACTCATCTTT. Translation: CACDSLLGDALQDTDKLIF. J is TRDJ1 and V is TRDV2; 10 nucleotides match TRDD3. Germline trimming cut 3 bases from V and 0 bases from J; bases unmatched to any gene: 15. CDR3 length equals 19 residues. CDR1 and CDR2 from the germline V gene are GEAIGNYY and EKD.

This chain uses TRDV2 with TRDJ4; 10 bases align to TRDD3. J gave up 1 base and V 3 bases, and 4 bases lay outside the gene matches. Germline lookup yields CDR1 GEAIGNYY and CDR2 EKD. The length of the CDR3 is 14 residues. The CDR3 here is CACDGLGDRRPLIF. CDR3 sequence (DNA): TGTGCCTGTGACGGACTGGGGGATCGCAGACCCCTGATCTTT.

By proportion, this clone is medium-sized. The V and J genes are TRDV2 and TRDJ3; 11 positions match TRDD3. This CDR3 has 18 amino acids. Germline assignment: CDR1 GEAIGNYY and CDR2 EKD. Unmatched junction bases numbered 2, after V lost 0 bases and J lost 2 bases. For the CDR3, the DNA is TGTGCCTGTGACACCGTACTGGGGGATACCTGGGACACCCGACAGATGTTTTTC. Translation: CACDTVLGDTWDTRQMFF.

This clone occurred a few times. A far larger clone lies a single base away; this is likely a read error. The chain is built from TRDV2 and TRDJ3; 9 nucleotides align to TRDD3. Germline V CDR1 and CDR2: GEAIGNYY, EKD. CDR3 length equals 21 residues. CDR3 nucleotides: TGTGCCTGTGACACGGTACTGGGGGACTCCCCAAGCTCCTGGGGCACCCGACAGATGTTTTTC. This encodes CACDTVLGDSPSSWGTRQMFF.

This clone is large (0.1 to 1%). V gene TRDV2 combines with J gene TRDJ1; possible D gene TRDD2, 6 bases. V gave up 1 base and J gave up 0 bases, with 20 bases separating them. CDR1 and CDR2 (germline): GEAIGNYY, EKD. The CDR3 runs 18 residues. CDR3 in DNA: TGTGCCTGTGACACGGTCCTACAGGCTGGGAAGTACACCGATAAACTCATCTTT. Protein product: CACDTVLQAGKYTDKLIF.

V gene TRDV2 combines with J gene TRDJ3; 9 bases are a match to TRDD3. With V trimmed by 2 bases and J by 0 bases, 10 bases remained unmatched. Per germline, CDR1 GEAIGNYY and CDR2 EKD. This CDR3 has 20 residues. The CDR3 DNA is TGTGCCTGTGACAAACTGGGGGACAGTTCCTCCTCCTGGGACACCCGACAGATGTTTTTC. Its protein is CACDKLGDSSSSWDTRQMFF.

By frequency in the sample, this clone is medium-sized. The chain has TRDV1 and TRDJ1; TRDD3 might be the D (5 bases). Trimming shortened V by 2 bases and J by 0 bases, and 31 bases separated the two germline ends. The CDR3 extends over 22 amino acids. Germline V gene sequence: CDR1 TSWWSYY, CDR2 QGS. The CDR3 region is CALGENSVSPVLAPQYTDKLIF. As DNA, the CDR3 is TGTGCTCTTGGGGAAAATTCCGTCTCACCAGTACTGGCCCCGCAATACACCGATAAACTCATCTTT.

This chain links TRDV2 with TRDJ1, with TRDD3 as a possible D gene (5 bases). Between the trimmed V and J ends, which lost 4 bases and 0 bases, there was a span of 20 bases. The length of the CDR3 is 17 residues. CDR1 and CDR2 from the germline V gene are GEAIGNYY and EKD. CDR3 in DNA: TGTGCCTGTGAACACTTAACTCTGGGCCCCCACACCGATAAACTCATCTTT. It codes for CACEHLTLGPHTDKLIF.

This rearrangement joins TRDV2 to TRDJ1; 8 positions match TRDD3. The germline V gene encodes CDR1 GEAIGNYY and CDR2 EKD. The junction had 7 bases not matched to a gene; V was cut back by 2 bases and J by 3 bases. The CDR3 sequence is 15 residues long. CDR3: CACDMLGEPADKLIF. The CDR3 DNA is TGTGCCTGTGACATGCTGGGGGAGCCGGCCGATAAACTCATCTTT.

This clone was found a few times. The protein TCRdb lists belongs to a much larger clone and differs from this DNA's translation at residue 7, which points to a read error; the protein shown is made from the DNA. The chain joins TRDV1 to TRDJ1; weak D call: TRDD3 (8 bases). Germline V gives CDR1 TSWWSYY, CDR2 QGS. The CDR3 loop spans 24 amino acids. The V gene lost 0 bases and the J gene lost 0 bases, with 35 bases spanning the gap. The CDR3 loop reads CALGELVLVPTGGIVGSDTDKLIF. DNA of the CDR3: TGTGCTCTTGGGGAACTAGTGTTAGTTCCTACGGGGGGGATAGTGGGTTCGGACACCGATAAACTCATCTTT.